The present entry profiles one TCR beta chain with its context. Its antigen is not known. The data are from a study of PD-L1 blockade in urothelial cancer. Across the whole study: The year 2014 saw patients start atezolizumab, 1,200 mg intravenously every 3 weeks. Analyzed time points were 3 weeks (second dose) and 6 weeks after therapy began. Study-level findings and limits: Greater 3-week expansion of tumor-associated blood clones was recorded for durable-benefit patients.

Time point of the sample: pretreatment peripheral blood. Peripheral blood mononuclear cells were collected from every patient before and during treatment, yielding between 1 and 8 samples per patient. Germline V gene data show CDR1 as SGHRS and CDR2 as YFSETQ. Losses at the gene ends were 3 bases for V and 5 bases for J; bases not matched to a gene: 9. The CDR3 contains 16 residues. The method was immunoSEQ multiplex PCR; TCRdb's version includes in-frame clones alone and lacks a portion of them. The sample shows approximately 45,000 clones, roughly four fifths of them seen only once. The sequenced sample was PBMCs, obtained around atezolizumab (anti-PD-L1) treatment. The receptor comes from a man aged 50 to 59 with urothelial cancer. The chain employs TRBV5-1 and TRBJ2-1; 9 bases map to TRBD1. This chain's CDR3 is CASSSAGTGIDNEQFF. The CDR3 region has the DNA TGCGCCAGCAGCTCCGCCGGGACAGGGATAGACAATGAGCAGTTCTTC.